A single sample gave rise to the 12 T cell receptor beta chains below, sequenced in a study of blood T cell repertoires in COVID-19. TCRdb keeps only in-frame clones here, not all; method: immunoSEQ multiplex PCR. The table has some 190,000 clones, 88% seen once. Specimen: peripheral blood. The receptors were sampled from a man between 18 and 29 years old with active or convalescent COVID-19.

This clone was recorded a few times. Other DNA sequences in this sample translate to the same CDR3. This rearrangement joins TRBV6-2 or TRBV6-3 to TRBJ2-3; 11 bases are shared with TRBD2. Looked up from germline, CDR1 is MNHEY and CDR2 is SVGEGT. The CDR3 is made up of 15 amino acids. V lost 5 bases and J lost 3; bases outside the gene matches: 4. Here the CDR3 DNA reads TGTGCCAGCAGTCTTAGCGGGAGGGGAACAGATACGCAGTATTTT. Its protein product is CASSLSGRGTDTQYF.

The J gene is TRBJ1-2, the V gene TRBV7-9; D is unresolved. This CDR3 contains 16 residues. Trimming took 0 bases from V and 6 from J, leaving 17 bases between them. Looked up from germline, CDR1 is SEHNR and CDR2 is FQNEAQ (reference sequence). The CDR3 reads CASSLALGGQENGYTF. CDR3 bases: TGTGCCAGCAGCTTAGCGCTGGGAGGTCAGGAAAATGGCTACACCTTC.

The genes are TRBV2 and TRBJ2-5, with D possibly matching TRBD1 (5 bases). The CDR3 consists of 16 residues. Trimming shortened V by 2 bases and J by 4 bases, and 17 bases separated the two germline ends. Germline V lookup: CDR1 SNHLY, CDR2 FYNNEI. The CDR3 coding sequence is TGTGCCAGCAGTGAATTCTCAGGGATCGTGGGAGAGACCCAGTACTTC. This sequence encodes CASSEFSGIVGETQYF.

This chain links TRBV3-1 (or the pseudogene TRBV3-2) with TRBJ2-3; TRBD1 is a possible D gene (6 bases). This CDR3 spans 15 amino acids. The germline V and J ends were trimmed by 0 bases and 4 bases, with 11 bases remaining between them. Germline V CDR1 and CDR2: LGHDT, YNNKEL (reference sequence). Here the CDR3 DNA reads TGTGCCAGCAGCCAAGAGACAGGACGGTCAGATACGCAGTATTTT. Encoded protein: CASSQETGRSDTQYF.

The rearrangement links TRBV9 to TRBJ1-6, with 8 positions matching TRBD1. There are 14 residues in the CDR3. Germline values: CDR1 SGDLS, CDR2 YYNGEE. V lost 0 bases and J lost 10; bases outside the gene matches: 3. This chain's CDR3 is CASSVVGTGSPLHF. The CDR3 DNA is TGTGCCAGCAGCGTAGTGGGGACAGGATCACCCCTCCACTTT. Filled out from reference TRBV9 and TRBJ1-6, the complete variable domain reads DSGVTQTPKHLITATGQRVTLRCSPRSGDLSVYWYQQSLDQGLQFLIQYYNGEERAKGNILERFSAQQFPDLHSELNLSSLELGDSALYFCASSVVGTGSPLHFGNGTRLTVT.

The V and J genes are TRBV27 and TRBJ2-1, with 7 bases lining up with TRBD2. Trimming removed 6 bases from V and 10 bases from J; junction bases left unmatched: 3. CDR3 length: 11 amino acids. Germline V gene data show CDR1 as MNHEY and CDR2 as SMNVEV (reference sequence). CDR3 region: CASSTGGEQFF. CDR3 nucleotides: TGTGCCAGCAGCACCGGGGGGGAGCAGTTCTTC.

The chain links TRBV5-1 to TRBJ2-1; 10 bases match TRBD2. The CDR3 is made up of 15 amino acids. With V trimmed by 0 bases and J by 7 bases, 4 bases remained unmatched. Germline V gene data show CDR1 as SGHRS and CDR2 as YFSETQ. The DNA for the CDR3 is TGCGCCAGCAGCTTGGGGCTAGCGGGAGTGAATGAGCAGTTCTTC. Residues: CASSLGLAGVNEQFF.

This clone was detected a few times. The J gene is TRBJ2-7, the V gene TRBV6-5; 8 bases are a match to TRBD2. CDR3 length equals 15 residues. Trimming took 11 bases from V and 2 from J; bases not matched to a gene: 14. Germline V gene data show CDR1 as MNHEY and CDR2 as SVGAGI. Here the CDR3 DNA reads TGTGCCCTCAAAGAGGCGGGAGGATTCGCCTACGAGCAGTACTTC. Amino acid sequence: CALKEAGGFAYEQYF.

This chain connects TRBV3-1 (or the pseudogene TRBV3-2) to TRBJ2-2, with 8 bases matching TRBD1. The CDR3 loop spans 15 amino acids. The germline CDR1 and CDR2 sequences are LGHDT and YNNKEL (reference sequence). After removal of 2 bases from V and 6 bases from J, the junction contained 5 bases not matched to a gene. The CDR3 reads CASSQQGARSGELFF. CDR3 in DNA: TGTGCCAGCAGCCAACAGGGGGCGCGGTCCGGGGAGCTGTTTTTT.

The chain couples TRBV6-5 to TRBJ2-2; D unresolved. Germline V gene sequence: CDR1 MNHEY, CDR2 SVGAGI. The V end lost 6 bases, the J end lost 1 base, and 9 bases lay between the germline ends. The CDR3 totals 14 residues. The chain's CDR3 is CASSLNRNTGELFF. For the CDR3, the DNA is TGTGCCAGCAGCCTTAATAGGAACACCGGGGAGCTGTTTTTT.

The chain combines TRBV15 with TRBJ1-5; TRBD1 might be the D (6 bases). Germline lookup yields CDR1 LNHNV and CDR2 YYDKDF (reference sequence). This CDR3 comprises 15 residues. The germline V and J ends were trimmed by 1 base and 6 bases, with 13 bases remaining between them. CDR3 bases: TGTGCCACCAGCAGAGCGACAGGTGGGGGTCAGCCCCAGCATTTT. Protein product: CATSRATGGGQPQHF.

The rearrangement links TRBV5-1 to TRBJ2-7; 7 positions match TRBD1. Germline V gives CDR1 SGHRS, CDR2 YFSETQ. V shed 6 bases and J 3 bases; nucleotides not matched to a gene: 9. This CDR3 comprises 14 residues. The CDR3 spells CASTTGPGGYEQYF. Written as DNA, the CDR3 is TGCGCCAGCACCACAGGCCCAGGGGGCTACGAGCAGTACTTC.